The 17 T cell receptor beta chains listed next were all sequenced from one sample in a study of graft-versus-host responses after intestinal transplantation. Which antigens these TCRs recognize remains unknown. The data were produced by immunoSEQ multiplex PCR, yet TCRdb's version contains in-frame clones alone and is incomplete. The sample holds around 110,000 clones, about nine tenths seen once. The sequences come from unstimulated CD4+ T cells sorted from spleen or lymph node cells, collected before intestinal transplant. These receptor sequences come from a human donor who received an intestinal transplant.

The chain links TRBV7-9 to TRBJ2-6, with TRBD1 matching 8 bases. CDR1 and CDR2 (germline): SEHNR, FQNEAQ (reference sequence). The CDR3 spans 17 residues. Trimming cost V 0 bases and J 2 bases; bases outside gene matches: 3. The CDR3 bases are TGTGCCAGCAGCTTAGCGCCGGACAGGGCTGGGGCCAACGTCCTGACTTTC. Protein product: CASSLAPDRAGANVLTF.

The chain joins TRBV5-4 to TRBJ1-1; perhaps TRBD1 as D (5 bases). The CDR3 runs 15 residues. Germline loops: CDR1 SGHNT, CDR2 YYREEE (reference sequence). The V gene lost 0 bases and the J gene lost 1 base, with 10 bases spanning the gap. The CDR3 sequence: CASSLGAGKNTEAFF. The CDR3 DNA is TGTGCCAGCAGCTTGGGGGCAGGGAAGAACACTGAAGCTTTCTTT.

The gene calls are TRBV27 and TRBJ2-3, with a weak D call TRBD2 (5 bases). The CDR3 is 12 residues long. The V and J ends lost 3 bases and 7 bases respectively, with 8 bases between them. CDR1 and CDR2 (germline): MNHEY, SMNVEV (reference sequence). CDR3 in amino acids: CASSFGGNTQYF. The CDR3, as DNA: TGTGCCAGCAGTTTCGGAGGAAATACGCAGTATTTT.

V is TRBV9 and J is TRBJ2-1; TRBD2 aligns across 10 bases. The CDR3 runs to 17 residues. The germline CDR1 and CDR2 sequences are SGDLS and YYNGEE. The ends lost 3 bases at V and 3 bases at J; junction bases unmatched: 9. The CDR3 spells CASSDIAGGGYYNEQFF. CDR3 coding DNA: TGTGCCAGCAGCGATATAGCGGGAGGAGGGTACTACAATGAGCAGTTCTTC.

The CDR3 sequence: CASSLAQGNQPQHF. CDR3 bases: TGTGCCAGCAGCTTAGCGCAGGGCAATCAGCCCCAGCATTTT. The chain uses TRBV7-9 and TRBJ1-5, with no clear D. Looked up from germline, CDR1 is SEHNR and CDR2 is FQNEAQ (reference sequence). The CDR3 is 14 amino acids. V lost 0 bases and J lost 2, with 5 bases in between.

The chain combines TRBV4-1 with TRBJ2-5, with D perhaps TRBD1 (5 bases). Deletions cut 1 base from V and 7 bases from J, with 16 bases between. CDR3 length: 15 residues. Germline V lookup: CDR1 MGHRA, CDR2 YSYEKL. CDR3 DNA: TGCGCCAGCAGCCAAGGGATTATGGGGCTGGGGACCCAGTACTTC. This codes for CASSQGIMGLGTQYF.

The J gene is TRBJ2-1, the V gene TRBV28; 9 bases agree with TRBD1. J was trimmed by 8 bases and V by 4 bases; bases with no gene match: 9. The germline gives CDR1 MDHEN, CDR2 SYDVKM. The CDR3 extends over 15 amino acids. CDR3 coding DNA: TGTGCCAGCAGTTGGGGACAGGGTATTGGGTATGAGCAGTTCTTC. This encodes CASSWGQGIGYEQFF.

The rearrangement joins TRBV7-9 to TRBJ2-2; 9 bases align to TRBD2. Germline CDR1 reads SEHNR; CDR2 reads FQNEAQ (reference sequence). V gave up 5 bases and J gave up 0 bases; unmatched junction bases: 7. The CDR3 consists of 17 residues. The CDR3 spells CASSRRPSGANTGELFF. As DNA, the CDR3 is TGTGCCAGCAGCCGACGTCCTAGCGGGGCGAACACCGGGGAGCTGTTTTTT.

The V call is TRBV14, the J call TRBJ1-2; D might be TRBD1 (5 bases). V lost 4 bases and J lost 8, with 11 bases in between. CDR1 SGHDN and CDR2 FVKESK come from the germline V gene. The CDR3 has 12 residues. CDR3 loop: CASSPQGRGYTF. For the CDR3, the DNA is TGTGCCAGCAGCCCTCAGGGTAGGGGCTACACCTTC.

The rearrangement uses TRBV5-4 and TRBJ2-1; TRBD2 aligns across 12 bases. This CDR3 contains 14 residues. V shed 6 bases and J 4 bases; nucleotides not matched to a gene: 2. The germline CDR1 and CDR2 sequences are SGHNT and YYREEE (reference sequence). The CDR3 bases are TGTGCCAGCACCCTAGCGGGAGGGTACAATGAGCAGTTCTTC. This sequence encodes CASTLAGGYNEQFF. Full variable domain (outside the CDR3, taken from reference TRBV5-4 and TRBJ2-1): ETGVTQSPTHLIKTRGQQVTLRCSSQSGHNTVSWYQQALGQGPQFIFQYYREEENGRGNFPPRFSGLQFPNYSSELNVNALELDDSALYLCASTLAGGYNEQFFGPGTRLTVL.

The V gene is TRBV7-3, the J gene TRBJ2-2, with 15 bases that match TRBD2. This CDR3 has 19 amino acids. Germline CDR1 is SGHTA and CDR2 is FQGTGA. Germline trimming cut 5 bases from V and 4 bases from J; bases unmatched to any gene: 11. The CDR3 reads CASSPGLAGGLAGTGELFF. CDR3 bases: TGTGCCAGCAGCCCCGGACTAGCGGGAGGGCTGGCGGGCACCGGGGAGCTGTTTTTT.

This chain connects TRBV4-1 to TRBJ1-3; D possibly corresponds to TRBD1 (5 bases). V was clipped by 1 base and J by 3 bases, with 16 bases between them. The length of the CDR3 is 17 residues. CDR1 and CDR2 (germline): MGHRA, YSYEKL. The CDR3 region is CASSQVRLGQGGNTIYF. Here the CDR3 DNA reads TGCGCCAGCAGCCAAGTTCGGCTGGGGCAGGGTGGAAACACCATATATTTT.

The gene calls are TRBV7-6 and TRBJ2-2; no firm D call. CDR3 size: 12 residues. V lost 4 bases, J lost 6 bases, and 6 bases lay in between. Germline V gene data show CDR1 as SGHVS and CDR2 as FNYEAQ. The CDR3 region has the DNA TGTGCCAGCAGCTCCTCCCCCGGGGAGCTGTTTTTT. It codes for CASSSSPGELFF.

This clone was detected once. The genes are TRBV5-5 and TRBJ1-4; 8 bases agree with TRBD1. With V trimmed by 4 bases and J by 6 bases, 5 bases remained unmatched. The length of the CDR3 is 14 residues. Germline loops: CDR1 SGHKS, CDR2 YYEKEE (reference sequence). CDR3 bases: TGTGCCAGCAGCCCGGGACAGGTTTATGAAAAACTGTTTTTT. Its translation is CASSPGQVYEKLFF. Full variable domain (missing parts from reference TRBV5-5 and TRBJ1-4): DAGVTQSPTHLIKTRGQQVTLRCSPISGHKSVSWYQQVLGQGPQFIFQYYEKEERGRGNFPDRFSARQFPNYSSELNVNALLLGDSALYLCASSPGQVYEKLFFGSGTQLSVL.

The J gene is TRBJ2-3, the V gene TRBV25-1; no clear D gene. CDR1 and CDR2 (germline): MGHDK, SYGVNS. The CDR3 length is 11 residues. The V gene lost 6 bases and the J gene lost 7 bases, with 8 bases spanning the gap. The CDR3 protein is CASRYYYTQYF. CDR3 coding DNA: TGTGCCAGCAGGTACTATTATACGCAGTATTTT.

V and J are TRBV11-3 and TRBJ2-1; 9 bases are a match to TRBD2. The CDR3 is 16 amino acids. Looked up from germline, CDR1 is SGHNT and CDR2 is YENEEA. Trimming took 1 base from V and 8 from J; bases not matched to a gene: 9. The CDR3 DNA is TGTGCCAGCAGCTTAGGTCCTAGCGGGGCGGGCTATGAGCAGTTCTTC. Translated, it gives CASSLGPSGAGYEQFF.

This sequence joins TRBV29-1 and TRBJ2-5; 7 bases line up with TRBD2. Germline CDR1 reads SQVTM; CDR2 reads ANQGSEA. This CDR3 has 14 residues. The trim removed 4 bases at V and 4 bases at J, leaving 9 bases unmatched. Written as DNA, the CDR3 is TGCAGCGTTGGTCTGAGGCGGGAGCGAGAGACCCAGTACTTC. It translates to CSVGLRRERETQYF.